Listed below are T cell receptor beta chains from one sample, sequenced in a study of blood T cell repertoires in COVID-19. Assay used: immunoSEQ multiplex PCR; TCRdb lists only in-frame clones, some missing. The repertoire holds approximately 170,000 clones, with 88% as singletons. Material for sequencing was peripheral blood. These receptors were obtained from a man in his 60s with acute or convalescent COVID-19. CDR3s include the opening cysteine and the closing phenylalanine or tryptophan. Each record gives: clone size, J gene, V gene, D gene, CDR3 protein, CDR3 DNA. D genes are given only for firm matches. Clone size is shown for a subset of rows, as once, few, many or a class of expanded clone.

NA,TRBJ1-6,TRBV7-9,NA,CASSLAQDSDLHF,TGTGCCAGCAGCTTAGCGCAGGACAGCGACCTCCACTTT
NA,TRBJ1-3,TRBV4-2,NA,CASSQDRQFSGNTIYF,TGTGCCAGCAGCCAAGACAGGCAATTCTCTGGAAACACCATATATTTT
NA,TRBJ1-5,TRBV10-3,TRBD1,CAISESGQGGQPQHF,TGTGCCATCAGTGAGTCGGGACAGGGCGGTCAGCCCCAGCATTTT
NA,TRBJ1-5,TRBV5-1,TRBD1,CASSLGTGDHQPQHF,TGCGCCAGCAGCTTGGGAACAGGGGATCATCAGCCCCAGCATTTT
NA,TRBJ1-1,TRBV6-5,NA,CATLKGTSGTEAFF,TGTGCCACCCTCAAGGGGACTAGTGGGACTGAAGCTTTCTTT
NA,TRBJ2-1,TRBV6-2/TRBV6-3,TRBD2,CASSYSIKREGDEQFF,TGTGCCAGCAGTTACTCGATCAAGCGGGAGGGTGATGAGCAGTTCTTC
NA,TRBJ1-2,TRBV19,NA,CASSPSGQWGYGYTF,TGTGCCAGTAGTCCCAGTGGACAGTGGGGGTATGGCTACACCTTC
NA,TRBJ1-1,TRBV5-1,NA,CASSQRQSQNTEAFF,TGCGCCAGCAGTCAACGACAATCGCAGAACACTGAAGCTTTCTTT
NA,TRBJ2-7,TRBV7-2,NA,CASSLQGVEQYF,TGTGCCAGCAGCCTACAGGGAGTCGAGCAGTACTTC
NA,TRBJ1-2,TRBV29-1,TRBD1,CSVDTGTGAYGYTF,TGCAGCGTCGATACCGGGACAGGGGCGTATGGCTACACCTTC
NA,TRBJ2-1,TRBV19,TRBD2,CASSIAGGPQAEQFF,TGTGCCAGTAGTATTGCGGGGGGCCCTCAGGCGGAGCAGTTCTTC
NA,TRBJ2-4,TRBV6-5,NA,CASSYSAPVSVQYF,TGTGCCAGCAGTTACTCCGCACCGGTCTCCGTTCAGTACTTC
NA,TRBJ1-1,TRBV5-1,NA,CASSLAPGANTEAFF,TGCGCCAGCAGCTTGGCTCCGGGAGCGAACACTGAAGCTTTCTTT
NA,TRBJ1-1,TRBV5-1,NA,CASSVQTPNTEAFF,TGCGCCAGCAGCGTACAGACCCCGAACACTGAAGCTTTCTTT
NA,TRBJ2-6,TRBV11-3,TRBD1,CASSPRTGRSGANVLTF,TGTGCCAGCAGCCCAAGGACAGGTCGCTCTGGGGCCAACGTCCTGACTTTC
NA,TRBJ1-1,TRBV6-6,NA,CASTSGGSFGPTEAFF,TGTGCCAGCACAAGCGGGGGTTCCTTCGGGCCCACTGAAGCTTTCTTT
NA,TRBJ1-5,TRBV4-1,TRBD1,CASSQEAGTGVQPQHF,TGCGCCAGCAGCCAAGAGGCCGGGACAGGGGTCCAGCCCCAGCATTTT
NA,TRBJ1-4,TRBV18,NA,CASSPDRNEKLFF,TGTGCCAGCTCACCCGACAGGAATGAAAAACTGTTTTTT
NA,TRBJ2-3,TRBV7-2,TRBD2,CASSPRAGADTQYF,TGTGCCAGCAGCCCTAGGGCGGGGGCAGATACGCAGTATTTT
NA,TRBJ2-1,TRBV9,TRBD2,CASSVAGGGMGGSYNEQFF,TGTGCCAGCAGCGTAGCTGGGGGAGGGATGGGAGGCTCCTACAATGAGCAGTTCTTC
NA,TRBJ2-1,TRBV4-2,NA,CASSQGRDWYNEQFF,TGTGCCAGCAGCCAGGGACGGGACTGGTACAATGAGCAGTTCTTC
NA,TRBJ2-1,TRBV24-1,NA,CATSGKTDLNPNSYNEQFF,TGTGCCACCAGTGGGAAGACAGATCTGAACCCGAACTCCTACAATGAGCAGTTCTTC
NA,TRBJ1-3,TRBV12-3/TRBV12-4,NA,CASSLDASGTIYF,TGTGCCAGCTCCCTCGACGCGTCGGGCACCATATATTTT
NA,TRBJ1-1,TRBV2,NA,CASRLLNTEAFF,TGTGCCAGCAGACTCTTGAACACTGAAGCTTTCTTT
NA,TRBJ1-2,TRBV5-1,NA,CASSSQVDYGYTF,TGCGCCAGCAGCTCCCAGGTCGACTATGGCTACACCTTC
NA,TRBJ2-1,TRBV5-1,NA,CASSLRLYNEQFF,TGCGCCAGCAGCCTGAGACTCTACAATGAGCAGTTCTTC
NA,TRBJ2-2,TRBV27,TRBD1,CASTRQGTGELFF,TGTGCCAGCACCAGACAGGGGACCGGGGAGCTGTTTTTT
NA,TRBJ1-2,TRBV10-2,TRBD1,CATHPRQGNYGYTF,TGCGCCACCCATCCTCGACAGGGAAACTATGGCTACACCTTC
NA,TRBJ2-7,TRBV27,NA,CASSLSTGYSYEQYF,TGTGCCAGCAGTTTATCGACAGGCTACTCCTACGAGCAGTACTTC
NA,TRBJ2-6,TRBV4-2,TRBD1,CASSQEPTGAGSGANVLTF,TGTGCCAGCAGCCAAGAGCCGACAGGGGCCGGCTCTGGGGCCAACGTCCTGACTTTC
NA,TRBJ2-4,TRBV27,NA,CASSLQGTGNIQYF,TGTGCCAGCAGTTTACAGGGGACGGGAAACATTCAGTACTTC
NA,TRBJ1-3,TRBV9,NA,CASSVDAVAAGNTIYF,TGTGCCAGCAGCGTAGATGCAGTCGCAGCTGGAAACACCATATATTTT
NA,TRBJ1-2,TRBV5-1,NA,CASSSTGGLTYGYTF,TGCGCCAGCAGTTCTACTGGAGGGCTGACCTATGGCTACACCTTC
NA,TRBJ1-3,TRBV5-1,NA,CASTLGTGAGNTIYF,TGCGCCAGCACCTTAGGCACGGGGGCTGGAAACACCATATATTTT
NA,TRBJ2-2,TRBV10-3,NA,CAISEGRGRNTGELFF,TGTGCCATCAGTGAGGGACGAGGGCGGAACACCGGGGAGCTGTTTTTT
NA,TRBJ1-1,TRBV10-3,TRBD1,CAISPDRDTEAFF,TGTGCCATCAGCCCGGACAGGGACACTGAAGCTTTCTTT
NA,TRBJ2-5,TRBV20-1,NA,CSASFQETQYF,TGCAGTGCTAGCTTCCAAGAGACCCAGTACTTC
NA,TRBJ2-3,TRBV3-1/TRBV3-2,TRBD2,CAAGGDTDTQYF,TGTGCCGCGGGGGGGGACACAGATACGCAGTATTTT
NA,TRBJ2-7,TRBV11-3,NA,CASSLGDTPYEQYF,TGTGCCAGCAGCTTGGGGGACACCCCTTACGAGCAGTACTTC
NA,TRBJ2-3,TRBV5-1,NA,CASSFSGSSTDTQYF,TGCGCCAGCAGCTTCTCGGGTTCTAGCACAGATACGCAGTATTTT
NA,TRBJ1-3,TRBV11-3,NA,CASSLERGNTIYF,TGTGCCAGCAGCTTAGAACGGGGAAACACCATATATTTT
many,TRBJ2-2,TRBV6-6,NA,CASSQYRDTGELFF,TGTGCCAGCAGTCAGTACAGGGACACCGGGGAGCTGTTTTTT
NA,TRBJ1-2,TRBV5-4,TRBD1,CASSPRTGTTYGYTF,TGTGCCAGCAGCCCGCGGACAGGGACTACGTATGGCTACACCTTC
NA,TRBJ2-7,TRBV9,TRBD1,CASSKPGQAYEQYF,TGTGCCAGCAGCAAGCCGGGACAGGCCTACGAGCAGTACTTC
NA,TRBJ2-2,TRBV2,TRBD1,CASGTGYSGELFF,TGTGCCAGCGGGACAGGGTATTCCGGGGAGCTGTTTTTT
NA,TRBJ2-5,TRBV5-1,NA,CASSLGTVKTQYF,TGCGCCAGCAGCTTGGGCACAGTAAAGACCCAGTACTTC
NA,TRBJ1-2,TRBV11-2,NA,CASSLEGAIGYTF,TGTGCCAGCAGCTTAGAGGGGGCGATTGGCTACACCTTC
NA,TRBJ1-2,TRBV2,TRBD1,CASRRDRSNYGYTF,TGTGCCAGCAGACGGGACAGGTCTAACTATGGCTACACCTTC
NA,TRBJ1-5,TRBV19,NA,CASSIMGGSNQPQHF,TGTGCCAGTAGTATAATGGGGGGAAGCAATCAGCCCCAGCATTTT
NA,TRBJ2-1,TRBV2,NA,CASSETRGINEQFF,TGTGCCAGCAGTGAGACCAGGGGTATCAATGAGCAGTTCTTC
NA,TRBJ1-4,TRBV5-1,NA,CASSRRGDDEKLFF,TGCGCCAGCAGCCGCAGGGGTGACGATGAAAAACTGTTTTTT
NA,TRBJ1-2,TRBV24-1,NA,CATSDLRGGNYGYTF,TGTGCCACCAGTGATTTGAGGGGCGGCAACTATGGCTACACCTTC
NA,TRBJ2-3,TRBV9,NA,CASSAPQGADTQYF,TGTGCCAGCAGCGCCCCACAGGGCGCAGATACGCAGTATTTT